This T cell receptor (beta chain) stems from a study of blood T cells in healthy people across ages. Germline V gene data show CDR1 as LGHDT and CDR2 as YNNKEL (reference sequence). V lost 4 bases to trimming and J lost 13 bases; unmatched junction nucleotides: 19. This CDR3 contains 16 residues. Study results and caveats: Not knowing donor CMV status may have confounded expanded clonotype changes.

Sample-barcoded 5' priming and a J-beta primer mix drove a second PCR of roughly 7 to 11 cycles. Each cDNA molecule was tagged by a template-switch adaptor with 12 random nucleotides. From the 5' RACE reads, TCRdb called clonotypes with MiXCR, one entry per CDR3 protein. Of more than 1,400,000 distinct CDR3 sequences listed, 42% were seen once; the top ten hold roughly 8.2%. Donor samples were obtained from healthy Caucasian individuals from Russia, aged about 6 to 95. Isolating PBMCs gave at least 7 million of these cells per sample. This clonotype was picked up a small number of times. Its antigen is currently unknown.

Sequences were obtained from blood. The rearrangement links TRBV3-1 to TRBJ2-4, with 7 bases lining up with TRBD2. This receptor was identified in a woman younger than 30 in good health. CDR3 sequence: CASSPLDAGAILEQYF. In DNA form, the CDR3 reads TGTGCCAGCAGCCCCTTGGATGCGGGAGCGATTTTAGAGCAGTACTTC.